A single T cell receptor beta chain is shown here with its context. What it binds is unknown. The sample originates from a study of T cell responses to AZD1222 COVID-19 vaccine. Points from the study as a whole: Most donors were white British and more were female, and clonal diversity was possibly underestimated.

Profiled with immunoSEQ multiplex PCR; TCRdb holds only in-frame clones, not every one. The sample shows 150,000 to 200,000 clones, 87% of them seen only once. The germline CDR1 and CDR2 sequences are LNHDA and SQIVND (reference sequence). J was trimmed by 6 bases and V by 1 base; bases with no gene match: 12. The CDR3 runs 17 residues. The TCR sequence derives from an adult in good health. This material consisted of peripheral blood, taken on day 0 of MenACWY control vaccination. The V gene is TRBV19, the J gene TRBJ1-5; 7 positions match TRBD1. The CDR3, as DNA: TGTGCCAGTAGTATAGCTACCGGACAGGATGTGGTTCAGCCCCAGCATTTT. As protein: CASSIATGQDVVQPQHF.